This TCR beta chain was identified in a study of radiotherapy plus CTLA-4 blockade in lung cancer. General study points: An expansion of tumor-derived TCR clones occurred in blood after radiotherapy plus ipilimumab. It was early blood T cell clone dynamics, with interferon-beta, that reportedly best predicted response.

Worth noting for this clone: No antigen is known for it.

Those with chemo-refractory metastatic non-small-cell lung cancer were treated with focal radiation combined with CTLA-4 blockade using ipilimumab. Sequenced by immunoSEQ multiplex PCR; TCRdb stores in-frame clones only, minus some. The profile covers approximately 81,000 clones, with about 78% appearing a single time and approximately 3.8% taken by the ten largest. The germline V gene encodes CDR1 ENHRY and CDR2 SYGVKD. V was shortened by 6 bases and J by 2 bases, with 16 bases between the two germline ends. There are 16 residues in the CDR3. The specimen comprised peripheral blood, sampled from a patient treated with radiotherapy plus ipilimumab. The receptor was derived from a human donor with non-small cell lung cancer who had a partial response to radiotherapy plus ipilimumab. Some clones in this sample may be carry-over from other donors' samples. V gene TRBV10-3 combines with J gene TRBJ2-2, with D possibly matching TRBD1 (5 bases). CDR3 in amino acids: CAIRTPTATNTGELFF. In DNA form, the CDR3 reads TGTGCCATCAGGACTCCGACAGCGACTAACACCGGGGAGCTGTTTTTT.